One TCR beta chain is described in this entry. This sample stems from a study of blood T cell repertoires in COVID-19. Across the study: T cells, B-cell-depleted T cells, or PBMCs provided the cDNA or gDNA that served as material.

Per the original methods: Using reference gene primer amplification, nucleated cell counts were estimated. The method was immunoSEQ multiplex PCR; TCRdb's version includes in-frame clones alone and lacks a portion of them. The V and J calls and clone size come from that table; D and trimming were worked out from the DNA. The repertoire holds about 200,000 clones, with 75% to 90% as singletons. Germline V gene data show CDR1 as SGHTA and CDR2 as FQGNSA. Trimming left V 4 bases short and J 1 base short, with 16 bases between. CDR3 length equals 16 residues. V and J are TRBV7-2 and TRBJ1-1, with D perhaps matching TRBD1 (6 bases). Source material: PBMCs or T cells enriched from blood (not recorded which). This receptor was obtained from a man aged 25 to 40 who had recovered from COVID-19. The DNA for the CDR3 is TGTGCCAGCAGCTCCCGCAGGGGATGGAAGAACACTGAAGCTTTCTTT. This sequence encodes CASSSRRGWKNTEAFF.